The 18 T cell receptor beta chains below all came from one sample that was sequenced in a study of Ad26.COV2.S vaccination and SARS-CoV-2 variants. Clones were read by immunoSEQ multiplex PCR, and TCRdb kept only the in-frame ones, dropping some. Seen here are about 420,000 clones, roughly 88% observed once, and the top ten hold around 3.6%. The treatment was: around 19 received Ad26.COV2.S at low or high dose, single or two shots; a few received placebo; per-sample allocation not given. Samples came from day 63 after the first vaccine or placebo injection. The sample here was peripheral blood, taken in a trial of Ad26.COV2.S vaccine versus placebo. The receptors were gathered from a person aged 18-65 years who received the Ad26.COV2.S COVID-19 vaccine or a placebo.

This chain joins TRBV4-3 and TRBJ2-7; 11 positions agree with TRBD1. V lost 6 bases and J lost 3; bases outside the gene matches: 7. The CDR3 is 15 residues long. The germline CDR1 and CDR2 sequences are LGHNA and YSLEER. In DNA form, the CDR3 reads TGCGCCAGCAGTCCGACCGGGACAGGGGGCTACGAGCAGTACTTC. Translation gives CASSPTGTGGYEQYF.

The chain combines TRBV28 with TRBJ1-2; 8 nucleotides align to TRBD1. V shed 0 bases and J 0 bases; nucleotides not matched to a gene: 0. Germline V CDR1 and CDR2: MDHEN, SYDVKM. The CDR3 is made up of 15 amino acids. This chain's CDR3 is CASSLWDRANYGYTF. As DNA, the CDR3 is TGTGCCAGCAGTTTATGGGACAGGGCTAACTATGGCTACACCTTC.

A single count supports this clone. V usage is TRBV19 and J usage is TRBJ1-6, with D uncertain. The germline V gene encodes CDR1 LNHDA and CDR2 SQIVND (reference sequence). The V end was cut by 0 bases, the J end by 10 bases, with 4 bases between. CDR3 length equals 12 residues. The CDR3 loop is CASSIDQSPLHF. As DNA, the CDR3 is TGTGCCAGTAGTATAGATCAATCACCCCTCCACTTT.

A few counts support this clone. V and J are TRBV27 and TRBJ1-2; D not resolved. The CDR3 is 16 amino acids. Trimming shortened V by 5 bases and J by 4 bases, and 20 bases separated the two germline ends. CDR1 is MNHEY and CDR2 is SMNVEV in the germline V gene (reference sequence). DNA for the CDR3: TGTGCCAGCAGTCCGGGTGGAGGCTGGCGTGGCTATGGCTACACCTTC. Amino acid sequence: CASSPGGGWRGYGYTF.

This clone was observed a single time. The chain has TRBV24-1 and TRBJ2-3; D is perhaps TRBD1 (5 bases). The CDR3 sequence is 17 residues long. Germline V gives CDR1 KGHDR, CDR2 SFDVKD. Trimming left V 3 bases short and J 4 bases short, with 19 bases between. This CDR3 reads CATSDPTTATRADTQYF. The CDR3 nucleotides read TGTGCCACCAGTGATCCAACGACAGCAACTCGGGCAGATACGCAGTATTTT.

The V and J genes are TRBV29-1 and TRBJ1-2; D is perhaps TRBD1 (5 bases). This CDR3 region has 12 residues. The V end was cut by 3 bases, the J end by 8 bases, with 13 bases between. CDR1 SQVTM and CDR2 ANQGSEA come from the germline V gene. CDR3 residues: CSVDSYKGGYTF. Written as DNA, the CDR3 is TGCAGCGTTGACAGTTATAAGGGGGGCTACACCTTC.

This chain uses TRBV6-6 with TRBJ2-6, with D perhaps given as TRBD1 or TRBD2 (5 bases each). Per germline, CDR1 MNHNY and CDR2 SVGAGI (reference sequence). The CDR3 extends over 17 amino acids. Trimming pared 5 bases from V and 4 bases from J, leaving 18 bases between. In DNA, the CDR3 is TGTGCCAGCAGTCAACGTGACCCAGGGACCGGGGCCAACGTCCTGACTTTC. Its protein is CASSQRDPGTGANVLTF.

The chain joins TRBV7-3 to TRBJ1-2; D is perhaps TRBD1 (5 bases). The germline gives CDR1 SGHTA, CDR2 FQGTGA. The CDR3 is 12 residues long. V lost 4 bases, J lost 8 bases, and 11 bases lay in between. The CDR3 sequence: CASSSGRGGYTF. In DNA, the CDR3 is TGTGCCAGCAGCTCCGGACGGGGCGGCTACACCTTC.

CDR3 sequence: CASTTNSGLEYEQYF. CDR3 bases: TGTGCCAGCACTACGAATTCAGGGCTCGAGTACGAGCAGTACTTC. The chain employs TRBV28 and TRBJ2-7; tentatively, D is TRBD1 (5 bases). Trimming removed 7 bases at V and 4 bases at J, with 20 bases between. Germline V CDR1 and CDR2: MDHEN, SYDVKM. The CDR3 is made up of 15 amino acids.

The chain joins TRBV5-1 to TRBJ1-1; D not certain. V dropped 4 bases and J dropped 1 base, with 14 bases sitting between them. CDR3 length: 15 amino acids. Germline V gene sequence: CDR1 SGHRS, CDR2 YFSETQ. CDR3 loop: CASSRREGGNTEAFF. The CDR3 DNA reads TGCGCCAGCAGCCGGAGGGAGGGCGGGAACACTGAAGCTTTCTTT.

CDR3 coding DNA: TGCGCCAGCAGTAAGCCCGTCCAGGGGGCTTCTTCCTCCTACGAGCAGTACTTC. Protein product: CASSKPVQGASSSYEQYF. The chain combines TRBV23-1 with TRBJ2-7; TRBD1 aligns across 8 bases. Being an ORF, TRBV23-1 has a function that is uncertain. V lost 5 bases and J lost 0; bases outside the gene matches: 15. This CDR3 contains 18 residues.

The V call is TRBV9, the J call TRBJ1-5; a possible D gene is TRBD1 (6 bases). CDR3 length: 15 amino acids. The ends were cut back, 4 bases at V and 6 bases at J, with 17 bases in the middle. Germline CDR1 is SGDLS and CDR2 is YYNGEE. CDR3 loop: CASSPSPGGGQPQHF. In nucleotides, the CDR3 is TGTGCCAGCAGCCCCAGCCCCGGAGGGGGTCAGCCCCAGCATTTT.

This chain connects TRBV11-2 to TRBJ1-1; the D gene is possibly TRBD1 (5 bases). This CDR3 is built from 14 residues. The V and J ends lost 1 base and 6 bases respectively, with 12 bases between them. CDR1 and CDR2 from the germline V gene are SGHAT and FQNNGV. This CDR3 is CASSLVPDSPEAFF. CDR3 sequence (DNA): TGTGCCAGCAGCTTAGTCCCCGACAGTCCTGAAGCTTTCTTT.

This clone occurred once. V is TRBV28 and J is TRBJ2-7, with D perhaps TRBD1 or TRBD2 (5 bases each). The CDR3 spans 13 residues. The germline V gene has CDR1 MDHEN and CDR2 SYDVKM. The ends were cut back, 1 base at V and 4 bases at J, with 8 bases in the middle. CDR3 in DNA: TGTGCCAGCAGTTTATCGGGGCCTTACGAGCAGTACTTC. Protein: CASSLSGPYEQYF.

The rearrangement links TRBV7-2 to TRBJ2-1; D unclear. V was clipped by 1 base and J by 0 bases, with 4 bases between them. In germline, CDR1 is SGHTA, CDR2 FQGNSA. This CDR3 is 14 amino acids long. DNA of the CDR3: TGTGCCAGCAGCTTAGACATCTCCTACAATGAGCAGTTCTTC. Protein: CASSLDISYNEQFF.

This sequence joins TRBV20-1 and TRBJ1-2; D may be TRBD1 (5 bases). Germline CDR1 is DFQATT and CDR2 is SNEGSKA (reference sequence). This CDR3 has 13 amino acids. Trimming pared 3 bases from V and 7 bases from J, leaving 15 bases between. CDR3 nucleotides: TGCAGTGCTAGTGCTGGGGGTAGGGGTGGCTACACCTTC. It encodes CSASAGGRGGYTF.

The V and J genes are TRBV10-3 and TRBJ2-6; D is possibly TRBD1 (6 bases). V was clipped by 2 bases and J by 0 bases, with 14 bases between them. The CDR3 contains 18 residues. CDR1 and CDR2 from the germline V gene are ENHRY and SYGVKD. The CDR3 coding sequence is TGTGCCATCAGTGAGATCGTTCCGGACAGCTCTGGGGCCAACGTCCTGACTTTC. Amino acids: CAISEIVPDSSGANVLTF.

This clone has only a few counts. V gene TRBV7-9 combines with J gene TRBJ2-2; unclear D gene. The V gene's germline CDR1 is SEHNR and CDR2 FQNEAQ (reference sequence). V lost 3 bases to trimming and J lost 0 bases, with 8 bases between them. The CDR3 covers 15 residues. CDR3 sequence (DNA): TGTGCCAGCAGCTTTAGGCAGACGAACACCGGGGAGCTGTTTTTT. Translation: CASSFRQTNTGELFF. The full variable domain, rest sourced from reference TRBV7-9 and TRBJ2-2, is DTGVSQNPRHKITKRGQNVTFRCDPISEHNRLYWYRQTLGQGPEFLTYFQNEAQLEKSRLLSDRFSAERPKGSFSTLEIQRTEQGDSAMYLCASSFRQTNTGELFFGEGSRLTVL.